These 21 T cell receptor beta chains were all obtained from the same sample, sequenced in a study of T cell clones after liver transplantation. Generated by immunoSEQ multiplex PCR, the TCRdb table keeps only in-frame clones and is missing some. This sample yields 31,000 or so clones, of which 90% to 95% are seen a single time; roughly a quarter belongs to the top ten. The sequences come from CD8+ T cells from blood, collected 12 months after liver transplant. The receptor set was obtained from a human patient who received a liver transplant. Among the T cells, some may be from the graft donor.

V and J are TRBV2 and TRBJ2-7, with 7 bases that match TRBD1. The ends lost 4 bases at V and 4 bases at J; junction bases unmatched: 19. Germline V gives CDR1 SNHLY, CDR2 FYNNEI. This CDR3 comprises 18 residues. The CDR3 DNA reads as TGTGCCAGCAGTGGGGTAGGGGGCGCAAGTTCAGTGGTGTACGAGCAGTACTTC. It codes for CASSGVGGASSVVYEQYF.

This clone has only one observation. The DNA for the CDR3 is TGCGCCAGCAGCCAGGCCCCATCTAGAGGCTACACCTTC. This codes for CASSQAPSRGYTF. The J gene is TRBJ1-2, the V gene TRBV4-1; no firm D call. The CDR3 covers 13 residues. The V gene lost 3 bases and the J gene lost 8 bases, with 13 bases spanning the gap. The germline gives CDR1 MGHRA, CDR2 YSYEKL.

V gene TRBV25-1 combines with J gene TRBJ2-3, with no clear D. Germline loops: CDR1 MGHDK, CDR2 SYGVNS. This CDR3 spans 13 amino acids. Trimming shortened V by 7 bases and J by 4 bases, and 12 bases separated the two germline ends. The CDR3 sequence is CASTARSADTQYF. The CDR3 coding sequence is TGTGCCAGCACCGCTAGGAGCGCAGATACGCAGTATTTT.

CDR3 nucleotide sequence: TGTGCCATCAGTGCCTTCCCGGGACAGGGGTTAGACGAGCAGTACTTC. Translated: CAISAFPGQGLDEQYF. The rearrangement uses TRBV10-3 and TRBJ2-7, with 10 bases fitting TRBD1. V lost 4 bases and J lost 5; bases outside the gene matches: 11. CDR3 length: 16 residues. CDR1 is ENHRY, CDR2 SYGVKD, per germline.

The chain uses TRBV18 and TRBJ2-2; possible D gene TRBD1, 5 bases. This CDR3 comprises 17 residues. From germline, CDR1 is KGHSH and CDR2 LQKENI. Trimming shortened V by 3 bases and J by 2 bases, and 16 bases separated the two germline ends. CDR3 coding DNA: TGTGCCAGCTCACCTATCCCCCCCAGGGCCAACACCGGGGAGCTGTTTTTT. It is translated as CASSPIPPRANTGELFF.

The chain joins TRBV2 to TRBJ1-1; 7 bases are a match to TRBD1. The CDR3 sequence is 15 residues long. The ends lost 4 bases at V and 4 bases at J; junction bases unmatched: 9. The germline V gene has CDR1 SNHLY and CDR2 FYNNEI. The CDR3 DNA is TGTGCCAGCAGTGGGTACAGGGGTCCCCGCACTGAAGCTTTCTTT. It codes for CASSGYRGPRTEAFF.

This chain connects TRBV14 to TRBJ2-1; D gene uncertain. V shed 0 bases and J shed 3 bases, with 9 bases lying between them. The CDR3 is 15 residues long. From germline, CDR1 is SGHDN and CDR2 FVKESK. Here the CDR3 DNA reads TGTGCCAGCAGCCAAGAGGGTAGATACTACAATGAGCAGTTCTTC. This codes for CASSQEGRYYNEQFF.

The chain couples TRBV19 to TRBJ1-1; 7 bases align to TRBD1. The germline V gene encodes CDR1 LNHDA and CDR2 SQIVND (reference sequence). Losses at the gene ends were 2 bases for V and 0 bases for J; bases not matched to a gene: 6. The CDR3 has 16 amino acids. CDR3 in amino acids: CASSIRGGHMNTEAFF. The CDR3 region has the DNA TGTGCCAGTAGTATAAGAGGGGGCCACATGAACACTGAAGCTTTCTTT.

V usage is TRBV6-5 and J usage is TRBJ2-1, with TRBD2 matching over 12 bases. This CDR3 is built from 15 residues. J was trimmed by 8 bases and V by 5 bases; bases with no gene match: 7. In germline, CDR1 is MNHEY, CDR2 SVGAGI. CDR3 sequence (DNA): TGTGCCAGCAGTCATTCTAGCGGGAGGGCCGATGAGCAGTTCTTC. It encodes CASSHSSGRADEQFF.

The chain links TRBV7-3 to TRBJ2-1; 8 nucleotides align to TRBD2. V lost 2 bases to trimming and J lost 7 bases; unmatched junction nucleotides: 7. CDR1 is SGHTA, CDR2 FQGTGA, per germline. This CDR3 contains 15 residues. The CDR3 DNA sequence: TGTGCCAGCAGCTTATTTGGGCGGGAGGTTAATGAGCAGTTCTTC. Amino acids: CASSLFGREVNEQFF. The whole variable domain, filled in from reference TRBV7-3 and TRBJ2-1, reads GAGVSQTPSNKVTEKGKYVELRCDPISGHTALYWYRQSLGQGPEFLIYFQGTGAADDSGLPNDRFFAVRPEGSVSTLKIQRTERGDSAVYLCASSLFGREVNEQFFGPGTRLTVL.

This sequence joins TRBV4-1 and TRBJ2-1, with a weak D call TRBD1 (6 bases). Germline CDR1 is MGHRA and CDR2 is YSYEKL. The germline V and J ends were trimmed by 7 bases and 5 bases, with 15 bases remaining between them. This CDR3 contains 14 residues. In DNA, the CDR3 is TGCGCCAGCATGAGTTGGACAGACAACAATGAGCAGTTCTTC. Translation gives CASMSWTDNNEQFF.

V usage is TRBV6-5 and J usage is TRBJ2-7; D is unresolved. The germline V gene encodes CDR1 MNHEY and CDR2 SVGAGI. CDR3 length: 14 residues. Trimming took 0 bases from V and 1 from J, leaving 7 bases between them. The CDR3 region has the DNA TGTGCCAGCAGTTACTCGAGTGAGTCCTACGAGCAGTACTTC. This translates into CASSYSSESYEQYF.

V and J are TRBV5-4 and TRBJ2-3; D not certain. CDR1 and CDR2 from the germline V gene are SGHNT and YYREEE (reference sequence). The V gene lost 0 bases and the J gene lost 2 bases, with 10 bases spanning the gap. CDR3 size: 15 residues. CDR3 nucleotide sequence: TGTGCCAGCAGCTTGGCAGCGCGAAACACAGATACGCAGTATTTT. Protein sequence: CASSLAARNTDTQYF.

The chain carries TRBV29-1 and TRBJ2-7; TRBD1 might be the D (7 bases). Germline V gene data show CDR1 as SQVTM and CDR2 as ANQGSEA. There are 15 residues in the CDR3. Trimming cost V 4 bases and J 3 bases, with 19 bases left between them. The CDR3 bases are TGCAGCGTTGCGGGGGAACCGGGACAGCGCTACGAGCAGTACTTC. It is translated as CSVAGEPGQRYEQYF.

The V call is TRBV19, the J call TRBJ2-5, with D maybe TRBD2 (5 bases). The J call may not be correct, given that the DNA end is closer to TRBJ2-7. The CDR3 has 11 amino acids. Germline V CDR1 and CDR2: LNHDA, SQIVND (reference sequence). This CDR3 reads CATIRGYEQYF. The CDR3 bases are TGTGCCACCATACGGGGTTACGAGCAGTACTTC.

The rearrangement joins TRBV4-1 to TRBJ2-7; D may be TRBD2 (6 bases). V lost 1 base to trimming and J lost 7 bases, with 14 bases between them. CDR3 length equals 14 residues. The germline gives CDR1 MGHRA, CDR2 YSYEKL. As DNA, the CDR3 is TGCGCCAGCAGCCAAGGACCCTTGGGGGGAGAGCAGTACTTC. Its protein product is CASSQGPLGGEQYF.

CDR3 sequence: CASSLATGTEAFF. The CDR3 nucleotides read TGTGCCAGCAGCTTGGCCACGGGGACTGAAGCTTTCTTT. The chain joins TRBV5-4 to TRBJ1-1; D ambiguous. From germline, CDR1 is SGHNT and CDR2 YYREEE (reference sequence). V lost 0 bases and J lost 5, with 8 bases in between. The CDR3 runs to 13 residues. The full variable domain, in which reference TRBV5-4 and TRBJ1-1 provide the parts outside the CDR3, is ETGVTQSPTHLIKTRGQQVTLRCSSQSGHNTVSWYQQALGQGPQFIFQYYREEENGRGNFPPRFSGLQFPNYSSELNVNALELDDSALYLCASSLATGTEAFFGQGTRLTVV.

This clone was seen a single time. The rearrangement uses TRBV5-6 and TRBJ2-7; D is unresolved. The CDR3 covers 14 residues. Per germline, CDR1 SGHDT and CDR2 YYEEEE. Trimming removed 6 bases at V and 3 bases at J, with 16 bases between. This CDR3 is CASIPPGPGYEQYF. The CDR3 nucleotides are TGTGCCAGCATCCCGCCAGGTCCGGGCTACGAGCAGTACTTC.

The chain uses TRBV5-5 and TRBJ2-7, with D possibly being TRBD1 (7 bases). The CDR3 has 16 residues. Between the trimmed V and J ends, which lost 4 bases and 4 bases, there was a span of 21 bases. Germline V gene data show CDR1 as SGHKS and CDR2 as YYEKEE (reference sequence). The CDR3 here is CASSIRRGDLGYEQYF. CDR3 nucleotide sequence: TGTGCCAGCAGCATCCGCAGGGGGGACCTGGGGTACGAGCAGTACTTC.

This chain connects TRBV21-1 to TRBJ2-5. TRBV21-1 is recorded as a pseudogene. This CDR3 is built from 21 residues. CDR3 residues: CASSKVVVTIRILPAWETQYF. As DNA, the CDR3 is TGTGCCAGCAGCAAGGTGGTGGTAACGATAAGGATTCTACCTGCCTGGGAGACCCAGTACTTC.

This clone has just a few counts. The rearrangement uses TRBV2 and TRBJ2-7; D is ambiguous. The CDR3 runs to 12 residues. The V end was cut by 6 bases, the J end by 3 bases, with 9 bases between. Germline V gene data show CDR1 as SNHLY and CDR2 as FYNNEI. CDR3 residues: CASSLKDYEQYF. Here the CDR3 DNA reads TGTGCCAGCAGCTTGAAGGACTACGAGCAGTACTTC.